This TCR beta chain was profiled in a study of CD8 T cells in Susac syndrome. This CDR3 has 15 residues. Study results and limitations: The study conceded that relatively few individuals underwent its TCR sequencing and HLA analysis.

Controls were healthy donors (matched for age and sex). Negative isolation yielded CD8+ and CD4+ T cells; FACS enriched TEMRA cells. Regarding this clonotype: What it binds is unknown.

When the RNA was reverse transcribed, random hexamers were used with an input of roughly 0.5 to 1 ug. TCRdb reprocessed the immunoSEQ multiplex PCR reads with MiXCR, giving one entry per CDR3 protein. The data show about 200,000 distinct CDR3 sequences, roughly 95% seen once. The sample was CD4+ T cells from PBMCs. This clonotype was sampled from a human donor in good health. The rearrangement joins TRBV21-1 to TRBJ2-3; the DNA was not used to check the table's D call, TRBD1. TRBV21-1 is listed as a pseudogene. CDR3: CASSKVVGTKDTQYF. CDR3 DNA sequence: TGTGCCAGCAGCAAAGTGGTGGGGACGAAGGATACGCAGTATTTT.